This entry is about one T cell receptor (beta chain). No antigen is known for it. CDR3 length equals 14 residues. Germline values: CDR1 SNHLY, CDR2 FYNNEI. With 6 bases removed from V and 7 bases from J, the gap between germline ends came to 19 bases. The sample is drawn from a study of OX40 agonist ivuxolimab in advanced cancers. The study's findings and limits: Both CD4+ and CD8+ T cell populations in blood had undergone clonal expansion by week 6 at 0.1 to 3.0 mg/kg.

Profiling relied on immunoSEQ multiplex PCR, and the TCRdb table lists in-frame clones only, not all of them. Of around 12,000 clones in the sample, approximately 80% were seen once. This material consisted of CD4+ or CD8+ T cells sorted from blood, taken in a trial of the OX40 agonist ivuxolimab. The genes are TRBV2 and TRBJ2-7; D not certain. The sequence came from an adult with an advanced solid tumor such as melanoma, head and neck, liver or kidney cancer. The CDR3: CASSPRIITEEQYF. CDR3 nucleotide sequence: TGTGCCAGCAGCCCCCGGATCATTACGGAAGAGCAGTACTTC.